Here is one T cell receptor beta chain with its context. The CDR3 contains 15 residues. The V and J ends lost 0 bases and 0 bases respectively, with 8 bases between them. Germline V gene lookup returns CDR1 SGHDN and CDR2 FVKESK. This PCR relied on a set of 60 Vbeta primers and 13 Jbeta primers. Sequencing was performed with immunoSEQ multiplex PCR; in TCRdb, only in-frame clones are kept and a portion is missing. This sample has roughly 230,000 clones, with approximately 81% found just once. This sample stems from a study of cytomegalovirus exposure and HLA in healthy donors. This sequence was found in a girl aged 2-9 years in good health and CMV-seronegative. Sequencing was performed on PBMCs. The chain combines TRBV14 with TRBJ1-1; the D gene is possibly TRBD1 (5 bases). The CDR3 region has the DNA TGTGCCAGCAGCCAAGAGGCAGGGATGAACACTGAAGCTTTCTTT. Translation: CASSQEAGMNTEAFF.